This T cell receptor (beta chain) was profiled in a study of OX40 agonist ivuxolimab in advanced cancers. As for the study in general: Dose-escalation subjects each had hepatocellular carcinoma, melanoma, renal cell or head and neck cancer. Of the participants, approximately 38% had some prior anti-PD-1, anti-PD-L1 or anti-CTLA-4 therapy, which was allowed.

Comment on this clone: Its matching antigen is unknown.

Generated by immunoSEQ multiplex PCR, the TCRdb table keeps only in-frame clones and is missing some. Of about 21,000 clones listed, over 65% are singletons. General study findings and limits: By week 6 at 0.1 to 3.0 mg/kg, blood CD4+ and CD8+ T cells had expanded clonally. The study did not work out the antigen specificity of the expanded peripheral T cells.

The CDR3 sequence is 19 residues long. The V end lost 0 bases, the J end lost 5 bases, and 25 bases lay between the germline ends. CDR1 and CDR2 (germline): MNHEY, SMNVEV (reference sequence). The source material was CD4+ or CD8+ T cells sorted from blood, sampled in a trial of the OX40 agonist ivuxolimab. V is TRBV27 and J is TRBJ2-5; TRBD1 might be the D (5 bases). The origin of this receptor is an adult with an advanced solid tumor such as melanoma, head and neck, liver or kidney cancer. The CDR3 sequence is CASSLSIGSLFQGLETQYF. For the CDR3, the DNA is TGTGCCAGCAGTTTATCGATAGGGTCCTTATTTCAGGGTTTGGAGACCCAGTACTTC.